The next 23 T cell receptor beta chains were all read from a single sample in a study of T cell changes during pregnancy in multiple sclerosis. The data were produced by immunoSEQ multiplex PCR, yet TCRdb's version contains in-frame clones alone and is incomplete. The sample has about 31,000 clones; 90% are singletons. Material: CD8+ T cells from peripheral blood mononuclear cells, obtained in the second trimester of pregnancy. The source is a female donor with multiple sclerosis, enrolled in a pregnancy study.

This sequence joins TRBV28 and TRBJ1-5, with unresolved D. Trimming took off 3 bases at V and 0 bases at J, with 12 bases between the two ends. Germline V gene sequence: CDR1 MDHEN, CDR2 SYDVKM. This CDR3 is 16 amino acids long. The CDR3 region has the DNA TGTGCCAGCAGTTTGCAAACTGCGAATAGCAATCAGCCCCAGCATTTT. This translates into CASSLQTANSNQPQHF.

The gene calls are TRBV12-2 and TRBJ2-6; the DNA was not used to check the table's D call, TRBD1. TRBV12-2 is classified as a pseudogene. The CDR3 has 18 residues. The CDR3: CASRLAAQGDSGANVLTF. CDR3 nucleotide sequence: TGTGCAAGTCGCTTAGCGGCACAGGGAGATTCTGGGGCCAACGTCCTGACTTTC.

This chain connects TRBV4-3 to TRBJ1-2, with 7 bases lining up with TRBD1. The CDR3 is made up of 14 amino acids. Germline assignment: CDR1 LGHNA and CDR2 YSLEER. J was trimmed by 6 bases and V by 4 bases; bases with no gene match: 8. CDR3 region: CASSRVGGSDGYTF. CDR3 DNA sequence: TGCGCCAGCAGCCGTGTAGGGGGCTCGGATGGCTACACCTTC.

The chain joins TRBV23-1 to TRBJ1-5; 9 nucleotides line up with TRBD1. TRBV23-1 is an ORF for which the function is uncertain. This CDR3 region has 16 residues. V dropped 6 bases and J dropped 6; count of bases not matched to a gene: 12. The DNA for the CDR3 is TGCGCCAGCAGGGACTTCCGGGACAGGGCTGGTCAGCCCCAGCATTTT. Translated: CASRDFRDRAGQPQHF.

This clone came up once. The gene calls are TRBV19 and TRBJ2-2; perhaps TRBD2 as D (5 bases). Germline CDR1 LNHDA, CDR2 SQIVND (reference sequence). V was cut by 6 bases and J by 7 bases, with 12 bases left in between. This CDR3 has 13 residues. The CDR3, as DNA: TGTGCCAGTAGGGCCAGCGGCTTCGGGGAGCTGTTTTTT. Amino acid sequence: CASRASGFGELFF.

This clone was counted a single time. This sequence joins TRBV28 and TRBJ2-7; TRBD1 might be the D (6 bases). The CDR3 loop spans 14 amino acids. Between the trimmed V and J ends, which lost 5 bases and 2 bases, there was a span of 13 bases. Per the germline V gene, CDR1 is MDHEN and CDR2 is SYDVKM. CDR3 nucleotide sequence: TGTGCCAGCAGTCTTACAGGGACAACCTACGAGCAGTACTTC. It encodes CASSLTGTTYEQYF.

This clone was seen once. The chain is built from TRBV4-1 and TRBJ2-7; possibly TRBD2 for D (6 bases). CDR1 and CDR2 (germline): MGHRA, YSYEKL. The V gene lost 1 base and the J gene lost 2 bases, with 9 bases spanning the gap. This CDR3 has 14 amino acids. CDR3 amino acids: CASSQVGGAYEQYF. CDR3 nucleotide sequence: TGCGCCAGCAGCCAAGTGGGAGGTGCCTACGAGCAGTACTTC.

The rearrangement joins TRBV30 to TRBJ1-1, with D possibly matching TRBD1 (5 bases). The CDR3 sequence is 13 residues long. Germline loops: CDR1 GTSNPN, CDR2 SVGIG (reference sequence). V gave up 0 bases and J gave up 7 bases, with 12 bases separating them. CDR3 sequence: CAWSVGRGVEAFF. CDR3 in DNA: TGTGCCTGGAGTGTCGGCCGGGGGGTTGAAGCTTTCTTT. Full variable domain (remainder filled in from reference TRBV30 and TRBJ1-1): SQTIHQWPATLVQPVGSPLSLECTVEGTSNPNLYWYRQAAGRGLQLLFYSVGIGQISSEVPQNLSASRPQDRQFILSSKKLLLSDSGFYLCAWSVGRGVEAFFGQGTRLTVV.

This chain connects TRBV11-2 to TRBJ2-4; 7 bases agree with TRBD1. Germline values: CDR1 SGHAT, CDR2 FQNNGV. This CDR3 has 13 residues. With 8 bases clipped from V and 5 bases from J, the junction kept 6 bases outside the gene matches. The CDR3 nucleotides read TGTGCCAGCCGACTCGGGACAGAAAACATTCAGTACTTC. Translation gives CASRLGTENIQYF.

The chain couples TRBV11-2 to TRBJ2-7; D is perhaps TRBD1 (6 bases). The CDR3 is 16 amino acids. Per the germline V gene, CDR1 is SGHAT and CDR2 is FQNNGV. The V end was cut by 2 bases, the J end by 0 bases, with 14 bases between. The CDR3 nucleotides are TGTGCCAGCAGCTTATCTTTTAGGGACACCTCCTACGAGCAGTACTTC. Protein sequence: CASSLSFRDTSYEQYF.

The V and J genes are TRBV6-1 and TRBJ2-3; no clear D. Between the trimmed V and J ends, which lost 5 bases and 6 bases, there was a span of 9 bases. The CDR3 runs to 12 residues. Per germline, CDR1 MNHNS and CDR2 SASEGT. The CDR3 nucleotides are TGTGCCAGCAGTCACTATTCGGATACGCAGTATTTT. Translated: CASSHYSDTQYF.

V and J are TRBV27 and TRBJ2-7; maybe TRBD2 (6 bases). Germline CDR1 MNHEY, CDR2 SMNVEV (reference sequence). The CDR3 sequence is 13 residues long. Trimming shortened V by 8 bases and J by 3 bases, and 14 bases separated the two germline ends. The chain's CDR3 is CASGVGGGYEQYF. The CDR3 DNA sequence: TGTGCCAGCGGAGTCGGGGGTGGCTACGAGCAGTACTTC.

The chain combines TRBV5-4 with TRBJ2-5; 10 nucleotides align to TRBD2. J lost 2 bases, V lost 2 bases, and 6 bases had no gene match. The germline V gene has CDR1 SGHNT and CDR2 YYREEE (reference sequence). This CDR3 spans 16 amino acids. CDR3 coding DNA: TGTGCCAGCAGCTTAGGCGGACTAGCGGAGCAAGAGACCCAGTACTTC. It specifies CASSLGGLAEQETQYF.

This sequence joins TRBV18 and TRBJ2-2; 7 nucleotides line up with TRBD2. Trimming removed 2 bases from V and 0 bases from J; junction bases left unmatched: 0. The germline gives CDR1 KGHSH, CDR2 LQKENI. CDR3 size: 15 residues. The CDR3 reads CASSPGTTNTGELFF. The CDR3 coding sequence is TGTGCCAGCTCACCAGGGACTACGAACACCGGGGAGCTGTTTTTT.

This clone was detected once. For the CDR3, the DNA is TGTGCCAGCAGTTCAGATCGGGAGGGCAATGAGCAGTTCTTC. It yields the protein CASSSDREGNEQFF. The chain links TRBV13 to TRBJ2-1; 8 nucleotides align to TRBD2. The CDR3 extends over 14 amino acids. With 6 bases clipped from V and 6 bases from J, the junction kept 7 bases outside the gene matches. Germline-derived CDR1 and CDR2 are PRHDT and FYEKMQ (reference sequence).

The rearrangement links TRBV7-8 to TRBJ1-1, with D unresolved. The germline V and J ends were trimmed by 2 bases and 9 bases, with 16 bases remaining between them. The CDR3 is 14 amino acids. Per the germline V gene, CDR1 is SGHVS and CDR2 is FQNEAQ. Here the CDR3 reads CASSLYSRQVQAFF. The CDR3 nucleotides are TGTGCCAGCAGCTTATATAGTAGGCAGGTCCAAGCTTTCTTT.

This clone came up once. The chain employs TRBV6-1 and TRBJ2-2; 8 positions agree with TRBD2. This CDR3 has 16 residues. J lost 4 bases, V lost 2 bases, and 6 bases had no gene match. CDR1 MNHNS and CDR2 SASEGT come from the germline V gene. The CDR3 protein is CASSEISGSTTGELFF. Written as DNA, the CDR3 is TGTGCCAGCAGTGAAATCAGCGGGAGTACCACCGGGGAGCTGTTTTTT.

Points on this clone: This CDR3 is also generated by other DNA sequences in the sample. The CDR3 DNA follows: TGCGCCAGCAGCCAAGTGACAGGAGCTAACTATGGCTACACCTTC. It translates to CASSQVTGANYGYTF. The chain recombines TRBV4-1 with TRBJ1-2; tentatively, D is TRBD1 (6 bases). This CDR3 is 15 amino acids long. The V gene lost 1 base and the J gene lost 0 bases, with 9 bases spanning the gap. Germline V CDR1 and CDR2: MGHRA, YSYEKL.

The table lists this clone with a count of one. The chain combines TRBV12-2 with TRBJ2-7; the table assigns TRBD2, which was not confirmed against the DNA. TRBV12-2 is designated a pseudogene. The CDR3 consists of 15 residues. The CDR3 region is CAKEEGASGGYEQYF. CDR3 DNA sequence: TGTGCAAAGGAGGAGGGGGCTAGCGGGGGTTACGAGCAGTACTTC.

The DNA for the CDR3 is TGTGCCAGCAGCTTGCCCCTCGAGGGAGCCTACAATGAGCAGTTCTTC. Protein sequence: CASSLPLEGAYNEQFF. This sequence joins TRBV5-5 and TRBJ2-1; maybe TRBD2 (5 bases). The CDR3 has 16 residues. Per germline, CDR1 SGHKS and CDR2 YYEKEE (reference sequence). V shed 1 base and J shed 2 bases, with 13 bases lying between them.

This clone occurred once. The rearrangement joins TRBV7-9 to TRBJ1-2; 7 bases are a match to TRBD1. This CDR3 contains 13 residues. V trimming: 5 bases; J trimming: 4 bases; junction bases outside the gene matches: 4. From germline, CDR1 is SEHNR and CDR2 FQNEAQ (reference sequence). This CDR3 reads CASSQGDTYGYTF. CDR3 coding DNA: TGTGCCAGCAGCCAGGGGGACACCTATGGCTACACCTTC.

The chain carries TRBV14 and TRBJ2-2, with 8 bases lining up with TRBD1. V lost 4 bases and J lost 0; bases outside the gene matches: 25. The germline CDR1 and CDR2 sequences are SGHDN and FVKESK. The CDR3 contains 23 residues. CDR3 nucleotides: TGTGCCAGCAGCCCGGGACAGGCAGGGGGAAGTATCAGCGGTGGCGCGAACACCGGGGAGCTGTTTTTT. Translation gives CASSPGQAGGSISGGANTGELFF.

The V call is TRBV9, the J call TRBJ2-7; the D gene is possibly TRBD1 (5 bases). Germline assignment: CDR1 SGDLS and CDR2 YYNGEE. V shed 3 bases and J shed 0 bases, with 16 bases lying between them. CDR3 length: 16 amino acids. The CDR3 sequence: CASSALPQGSSYEQYF. In DNA form, the CDR3 reads TGTGCCAGCAGCGCCTTACCCCAGGGTTCCTCCTACGAGCAGTACTTC.